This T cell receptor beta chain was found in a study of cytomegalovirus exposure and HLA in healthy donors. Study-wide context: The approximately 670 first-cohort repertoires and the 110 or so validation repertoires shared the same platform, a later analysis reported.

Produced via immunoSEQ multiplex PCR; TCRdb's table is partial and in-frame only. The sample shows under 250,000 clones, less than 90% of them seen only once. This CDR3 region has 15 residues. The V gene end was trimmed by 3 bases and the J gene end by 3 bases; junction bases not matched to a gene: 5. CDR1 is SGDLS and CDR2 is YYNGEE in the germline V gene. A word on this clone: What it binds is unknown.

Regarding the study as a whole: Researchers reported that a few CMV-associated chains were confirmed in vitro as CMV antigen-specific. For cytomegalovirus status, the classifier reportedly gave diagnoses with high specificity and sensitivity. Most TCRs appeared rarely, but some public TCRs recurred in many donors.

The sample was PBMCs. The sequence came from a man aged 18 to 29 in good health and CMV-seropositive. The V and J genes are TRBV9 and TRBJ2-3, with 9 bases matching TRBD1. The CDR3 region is CASSGTGVGTDTQYF. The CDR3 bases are TGTGCCAGCAGCGGGACAGGGGTGGGAACAGATACGCAGTATTTT.